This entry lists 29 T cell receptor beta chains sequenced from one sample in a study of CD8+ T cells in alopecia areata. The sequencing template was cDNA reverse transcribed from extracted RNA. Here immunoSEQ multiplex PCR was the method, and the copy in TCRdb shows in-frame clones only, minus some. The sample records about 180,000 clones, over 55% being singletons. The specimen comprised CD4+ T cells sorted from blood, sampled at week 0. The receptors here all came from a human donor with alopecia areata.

The CDR3 region is CSVRTGANAGYTF. CDR3 nucleotides: TGCAGCGTCAGGACAGGGGCGAACGCGGGCTACACCTTC. V usage is TRBV29-1 and J usage is TRBJ1-2; 9 bases map to TRBD1. The trim removed 6 bases at V and 8 bases at J, leaving 10 bases unmatched. The CDR3 is 13 residues long. CDR1 SQVTM and CDR2 ANQGSEA come from the germline V gene.

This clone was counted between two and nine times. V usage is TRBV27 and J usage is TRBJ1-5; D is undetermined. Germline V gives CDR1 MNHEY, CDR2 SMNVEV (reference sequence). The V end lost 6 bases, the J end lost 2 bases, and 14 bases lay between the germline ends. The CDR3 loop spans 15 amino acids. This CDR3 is CASSEKWWGNQPQHF. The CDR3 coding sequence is TGTGCCAGCAGCGAAAAATGGTGGGGCAATCAGCCCCAGCATTTT.

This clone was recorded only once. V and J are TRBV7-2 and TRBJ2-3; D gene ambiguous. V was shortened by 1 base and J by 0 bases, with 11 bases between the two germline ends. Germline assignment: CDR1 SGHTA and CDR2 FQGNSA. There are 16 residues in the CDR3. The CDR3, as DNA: TGTGCCAGCAGCTTAGAGTTGGCGGTGAGCACAGATACGCAGTATTTT. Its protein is CASSLELAVSTDTQYF.

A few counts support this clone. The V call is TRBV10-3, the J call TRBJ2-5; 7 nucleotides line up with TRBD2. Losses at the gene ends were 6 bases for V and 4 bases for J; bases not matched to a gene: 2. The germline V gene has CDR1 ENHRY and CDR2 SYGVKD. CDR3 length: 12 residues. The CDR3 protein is CAIRGTTETQYF. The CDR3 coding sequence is TGTGCCATCAGGGGGACTACAGAGACCCAGTACTTC.

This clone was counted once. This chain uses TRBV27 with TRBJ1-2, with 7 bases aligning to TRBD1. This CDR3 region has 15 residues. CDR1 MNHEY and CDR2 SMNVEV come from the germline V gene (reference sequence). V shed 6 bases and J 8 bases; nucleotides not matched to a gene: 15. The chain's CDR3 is CASSSPHRGSYGYTF. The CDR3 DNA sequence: TGTGCCAGCAGCTCCCCTCACAGGGGCTCGTACGGCTACACCTTC.

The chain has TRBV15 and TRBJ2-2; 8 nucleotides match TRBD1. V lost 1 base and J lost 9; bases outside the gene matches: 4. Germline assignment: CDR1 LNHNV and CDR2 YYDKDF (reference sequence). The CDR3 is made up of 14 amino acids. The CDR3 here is CATSRVQGERELFF. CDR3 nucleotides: TGTGCCACCAGCAGAGTACAGGGGGAAAGGGAGCTGTTTTTT.

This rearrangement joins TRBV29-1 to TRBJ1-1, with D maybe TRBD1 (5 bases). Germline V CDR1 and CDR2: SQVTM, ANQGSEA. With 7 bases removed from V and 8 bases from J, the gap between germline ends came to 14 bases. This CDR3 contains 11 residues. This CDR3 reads CSARTGYEAFF. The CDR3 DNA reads TGCAGCGCGAGAACAGGATACGAAGCTTTCTTT.

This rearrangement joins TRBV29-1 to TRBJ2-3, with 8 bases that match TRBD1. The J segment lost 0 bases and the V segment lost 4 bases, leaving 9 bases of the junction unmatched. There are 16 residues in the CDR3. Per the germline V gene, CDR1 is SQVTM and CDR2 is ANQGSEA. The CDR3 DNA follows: TGCAGCGTTGTACCCGCCGGGACAGGAAGCACAGATACGCAGTATTTT. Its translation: CSVVPAGTGSTDTQYF.

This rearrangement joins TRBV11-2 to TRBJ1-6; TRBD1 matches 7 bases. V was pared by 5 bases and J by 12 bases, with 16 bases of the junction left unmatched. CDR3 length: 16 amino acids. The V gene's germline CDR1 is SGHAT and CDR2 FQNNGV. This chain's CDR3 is CASSPRAGTAFGPLHF. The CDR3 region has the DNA TGTGCCAGCAGCCCCCGCGCCGGGACAGCCTTTGGACCCCTCCACTTT.

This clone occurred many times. The CDR3 spells CASSSLRGLPTDTQYF. In DNA form, the CDR3 reads TGTGCCAGCAGTTCATTGAGAGGCCTCCCGACAGATACGCAGTATTTT. The V and J genes are TRBV11-2 and TRBJ2-3; D call uncertain. The V end lost 6 bases, the J end lost 3 bases, and 19 bases lay between the germline ends. This CDR3 is built from 16 residues. Germline-derived CDR1 and CDR2 are SGHAT and FQNNGV.

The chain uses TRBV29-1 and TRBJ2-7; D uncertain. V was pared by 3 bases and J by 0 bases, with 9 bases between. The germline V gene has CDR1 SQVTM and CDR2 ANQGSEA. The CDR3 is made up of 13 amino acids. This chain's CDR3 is CSVEAGFSYEQYF. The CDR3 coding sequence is TGCAGCGTTGAGGCAGGATTCTCCTACGAGCAGTACTTC.

The CDR3 protein is CASSLGQGRLKAFF. CDR3 nucleotide sequence: TGTGCCAGCAGCTTGGGACAGGGGCGTTTGAAAGCTTTCTTT. The chain links TRBV5-4 to TRBJ1-1; 8 nucleotides line up with TRBD1. The V gene's germline CDR1 is SGHNT and CDR2 YYREEE (reference sequence). The CDR3 is 14 residues long. J gave up 9 bases and V 0 bases, and 7 bases lay outside the gene matches.

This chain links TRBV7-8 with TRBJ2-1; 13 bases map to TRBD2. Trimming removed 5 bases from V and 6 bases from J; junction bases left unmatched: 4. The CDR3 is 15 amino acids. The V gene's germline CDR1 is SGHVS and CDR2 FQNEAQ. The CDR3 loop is CASSQGLAGTNEQFF. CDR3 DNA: TGTGCCAGCAGCCAGGGACTAGCGGGGACCAATGAGCAGTTCTTC.

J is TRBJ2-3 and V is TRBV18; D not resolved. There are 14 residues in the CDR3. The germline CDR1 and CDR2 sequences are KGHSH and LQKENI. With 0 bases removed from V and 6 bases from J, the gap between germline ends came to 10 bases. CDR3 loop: CASSPPTTPDTQYF. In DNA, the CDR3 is TGTGCCAGCTCACCACCGACCACCCCGGATACGCAGTATTTT.

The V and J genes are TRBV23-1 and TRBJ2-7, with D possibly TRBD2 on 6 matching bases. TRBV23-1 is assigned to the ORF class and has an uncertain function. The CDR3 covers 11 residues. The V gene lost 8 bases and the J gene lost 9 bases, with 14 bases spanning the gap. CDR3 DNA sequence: TGCGCCAGCCCAGTGCCGGAGGGGCAGTACTTC. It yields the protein CASPVPEGQYF.

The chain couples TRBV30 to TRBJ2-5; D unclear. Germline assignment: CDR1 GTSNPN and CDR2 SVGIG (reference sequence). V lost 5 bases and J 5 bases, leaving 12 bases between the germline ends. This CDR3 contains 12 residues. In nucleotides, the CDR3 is TGTGCCTGGGGGAAAACTGGGGAGACCCAGTACTTC. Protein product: CAWGKTGETQYF.

The DNA of the CDR3 is TGTGCCTGGAGTCGCGACAGGGGGACCATGAACACTGAAGCTTTCTTT. Translating it yields CAWSRDRGTMNTEAFF. The V and J genes are TRBV30 and TRBJ1-1, with 9 positions matching TRBD1. The CDR3 covers 16 residues. J gave up 0 bases and V 2 bases, and 7 bases lay outside the gene matches. Germline V CDR1 and CDR2: GTSNPN, SVGIG (reference sequence).

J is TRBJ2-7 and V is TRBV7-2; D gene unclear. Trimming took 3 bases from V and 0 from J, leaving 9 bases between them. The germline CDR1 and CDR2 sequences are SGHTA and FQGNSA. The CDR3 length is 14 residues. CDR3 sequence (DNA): TGTGCCAGCAGCTTTGGCCGGAGCTCCTACGAGCAGTACTTC. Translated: CASSFGRSSYEQYF.

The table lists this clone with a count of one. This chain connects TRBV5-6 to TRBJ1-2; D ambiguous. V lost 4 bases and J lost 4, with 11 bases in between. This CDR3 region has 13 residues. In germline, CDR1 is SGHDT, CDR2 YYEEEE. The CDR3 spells CASSLSGRYGYTF. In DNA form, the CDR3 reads TGTGCCAGCAGCCTATCAGGTCGCTATGGCTACACCTTC.

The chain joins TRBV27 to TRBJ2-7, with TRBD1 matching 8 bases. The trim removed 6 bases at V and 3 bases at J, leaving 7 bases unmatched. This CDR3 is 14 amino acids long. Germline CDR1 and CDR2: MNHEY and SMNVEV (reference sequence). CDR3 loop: CASRMGQAIYEQYF. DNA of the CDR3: TGTGCCAGCAGGATGGGACAGGCGATCTACGAGCAGTACTTC.

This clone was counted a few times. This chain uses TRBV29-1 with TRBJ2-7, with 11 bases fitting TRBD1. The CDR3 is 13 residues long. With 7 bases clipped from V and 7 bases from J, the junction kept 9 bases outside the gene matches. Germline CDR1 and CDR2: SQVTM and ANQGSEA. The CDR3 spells CSAAGTGGLEQYF. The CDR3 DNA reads TGCAGCGCCGCCGGGACAGGGGGTTTAGAGCAGTACTTC.

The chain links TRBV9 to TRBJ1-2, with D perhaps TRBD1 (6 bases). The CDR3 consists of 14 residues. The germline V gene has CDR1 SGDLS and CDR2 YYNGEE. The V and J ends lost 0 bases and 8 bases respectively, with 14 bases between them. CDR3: CASSVGFRGEGYTF. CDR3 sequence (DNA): TGTGCCAGCAGCGTAGGTTTCAGGGGTGAAGGCTACACCTTC.

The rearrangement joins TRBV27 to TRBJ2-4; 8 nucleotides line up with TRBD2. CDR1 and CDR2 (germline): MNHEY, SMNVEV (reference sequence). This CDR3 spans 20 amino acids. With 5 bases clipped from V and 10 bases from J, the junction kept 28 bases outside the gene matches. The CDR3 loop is CASSPHIGGGLTPPKLIQYF. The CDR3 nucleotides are TGTGCCAGCAGTCCCCATATCGGGGGGGGTCTTACCCCGCCGAAGCTTATTCAGTACTTC.

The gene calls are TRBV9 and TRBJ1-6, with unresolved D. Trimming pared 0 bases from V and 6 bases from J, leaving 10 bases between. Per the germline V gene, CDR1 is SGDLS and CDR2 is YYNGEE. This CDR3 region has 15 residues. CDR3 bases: TGTGCCAGCAGCGTAGCTATCACGGGTAATTCACCCCTCCACTTT. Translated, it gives CASSVAITGNSPLHF.

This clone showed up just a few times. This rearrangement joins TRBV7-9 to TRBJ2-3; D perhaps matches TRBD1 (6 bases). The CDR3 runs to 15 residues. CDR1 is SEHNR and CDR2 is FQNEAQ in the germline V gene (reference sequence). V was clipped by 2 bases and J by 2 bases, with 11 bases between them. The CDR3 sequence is CASSLLRGYTDTQYF. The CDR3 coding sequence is TGTGCCAGCAGCTTACTCAGGGGTTACACAGATACGCAGTATTTT.

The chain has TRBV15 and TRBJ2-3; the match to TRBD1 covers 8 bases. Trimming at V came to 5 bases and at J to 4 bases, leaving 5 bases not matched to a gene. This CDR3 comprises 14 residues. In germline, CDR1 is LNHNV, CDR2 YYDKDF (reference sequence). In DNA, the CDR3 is TGTGCCACCAGCGGGCGGACAGGGCCAGATACGCAGTATTTT. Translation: CATSGRTGPDTQYF.

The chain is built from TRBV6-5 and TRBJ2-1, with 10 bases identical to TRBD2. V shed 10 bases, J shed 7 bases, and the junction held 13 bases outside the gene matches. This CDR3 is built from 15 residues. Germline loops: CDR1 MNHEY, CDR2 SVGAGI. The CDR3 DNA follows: TGTGCCATCAGGGATAGCGGGGGGCCGCAAAATGAGCAGTTCTTC. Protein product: CAIRDSGGPQNEQFF.

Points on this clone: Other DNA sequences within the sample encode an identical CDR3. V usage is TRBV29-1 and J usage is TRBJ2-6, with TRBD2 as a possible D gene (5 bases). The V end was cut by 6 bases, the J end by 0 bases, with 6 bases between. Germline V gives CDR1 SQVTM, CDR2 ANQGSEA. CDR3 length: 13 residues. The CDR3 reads CSVGVSGANVLTF. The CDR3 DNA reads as TGCAGCGTCGGGGTCTCTGGGGCCAACGTCCTGACTTTC.

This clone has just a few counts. CDR3 sequence (DNA): TGCAGCGTTGGGGCGAACAGGGGGGACTACGAGCAGTACTTC. This codes for CSVGANRGDYEQYF. The rearrangement uses TRBV29-1 and TRBJ2-7; TRBD1 matches 8 bases. This CDR3 has 14 residues. Germline CDR1 reads SQVTM; CDR2 reads ANQGSEA. J gave up 3 bases and V 4 bases, and 8 bases lay outside the gene matches.